The 20 T cell receptor beta chains reported below all come from one sample, sequenced in a study of T cells in tuberculosis. Time point reported: new active TB diagnosis, blood taken before or within 7 days of starting treatment. Generated by immunoSEQ multiplex PCR, the TCRdb table keeps only in-frame clones and is missing some. This table has around 30,000 clones, more than 85% appearing once. The sequencing here drew on PBMCs, taken at tuberculosis diagnosis. Receptors originate from an adult with tuberculosis.

The rearrangement joins TRBV11-2 to TRBJ1-2; no clear D. This CDR3 is built from 13 residues. Germline loops: CDR1 SGHAT, CDR2 FQNNGV. Trimming left V 1 base short and J 7 bases short, with 10 bases between. The CDR3 DNA is TGTGCCAGCAGCTTAGGCCGGGTGGGTGGCTACACCTTC. This codes for CASSLGRVGGYTF.

The chain is built from TRBV14 and TRBJ1-2; 9 nucleotides match TRBD1. The V gene's germline CDR1 is SGHDN and CDR2 FVKESK. The CDR3 loop spans 15 amino acids. With 11 bases clipped from V and 2 bases from J, the junction kept 12 bases outside the gene matches. CDR3 coding DNA: TGTGCCTTAGAACCCGGGACAGGGTTAAACTATGGCTACACCTTC. It yields the protein CALEPGTGLNYGYTF.

CDR3 sequence (DNA): TGTGCCAGCAGCGTAGGACTATCCGACAGGCCTCCCTATGGCTACACCTTC. This translates into CASSVGLSDRPPYGYTF. The chain is built from TRBV9 and TRBJ1-2, with a weak D call TRBD1 (6 bases). Germline assignment: CDR1 SGDLS and CDR2 YYNGEE. The CDR3 totals 17 residues. The ends were cut back, 0 bases at V and 4 bases at J, with 19 bases in the middle.

The rearrangement uses TRBV7-9 and TRBJ1-2; 11 positions agree with TRBD1. Germline assignment: CDR1 SEHNR and CDR2 FQNEAQ (reference sequence). The junction had 1 base not matched to a gene; V was cut back by 1 base and J by 3 bases. The CDR3 loop spans 15 amino acids. The CDR3, as DNA: TGTGCCAGCAGCTTAGTGGGACAGGGGGACTATGGCTACACCTTC. It encodes CASSLVGQGDYGYTF.

V and J are TRBV5-4 and TRBJ2-3; 8 bases align to TRBD2. The CDR3 has 15 residues. The V gene end was trimmed by 4 bases and the J gene end by 2 bases; junction bases not matched to a gene: 6. Germline lookup yields CDR1 SGHNT and CDR2 YYREEE (reference sequence). The chain's CDR3 is CASSETSGNTDTQYF. The CDR3 bases are TGTGCCAGCAGCGAAACTAGCGGTAACACAGATACGCAGTATTTT. The full variable domain, rest sourced from reference TRBV5-4 and TRBJ2-3, is ETGVTQSPTHLIKTRGQQVTLRCSSQSGHNTVSWYQQALGQGPQFIFQYYREEENGRGNFPPRFSGLQFPNYSSELNVNALELDDSALYLCASSETSGNTDTQYFGPGTRLTVL.

The chain carries TRBV19 and TRBJ1-1; D is uncertain. V was cut by 5 bases and J by 4 bases, with 5 bases left in between. This CDR3 comprises 11 residues. Germline CDR1 is LNHDA and CDR2 is SQIVND (reference sequence). CDR3: CASSPGTEAFF. CDR3 nucleotides: TGTGCCAGTAGTCCGGGCACTGAAGCTTTCTTT.

The V gene is TRBV19, the J gene TRBJ2-1, with 10 bases lining up with TRBD1. The CDR3 is 15 amino acids. The J segment lost 4 bases and the V segment lost 5 bases, leaving 5 bases of the junction unmatched. Germline V gene sequence: CDR1 LNHDA, CDR2 SQIVND (reference sequence). The CDR3 here is CASSVGTGAYNEQFF. The DNA for the CDR3 is TGTGCCAGTAGTGTTGGGACAGGGGCATACAATGAGCAGTTCTTC.

This sequence joins TRBV16 and TRBJ1-1; 7 nucleotides align to TRBD1. Trimming removed 4 bases from V and 1 base from J; junction bases left unmatched: 6. The CDR3 is 15 amino acids. Germline lookup yields CDR1 KGHSY and CDR2 FQNENV. Here the CDR3 DNA reads TGTGCCAGCAGCCCGTGGGACAGCCCGAACACTGAAGCTTTCTTT. It yields the protein CASSPWDSPNTEAFF.

The chain joins TRBV2 to TRBJ2-7, with 11 bases lining up with TRBD2. The CDR3 runs to 15 residues. CDR1 SNHLY and CDR2 FYNNEI come from the germline V gene. Trimming at V came to 4 bases and at J to 1 base, leaving 3 bases not matched to a gene. CDR3 amino acids: CASSGIAGGSYEQYF. As DNA, the CDR3 is TGTGCCAGCAGTGGTATAGCGGGAGGGTCCTACGAGCAGTACTTC.

The V and J genes are TRBV5-1 and TRBJ1-1; D is possibly TRBD1 (6 bases). The germline gives CDR1 SGHRS, CDR2 YFSETQ. V gave up 0 bases and J gave up 5 bases, with 26 bases separating them. The CDR3 length is 19 residues. This CDR3 reads CASSLDTWTDRSERTEAFF. In DNA, the CDR3 is TGCGCCAGCAGCTTGGACACCTGGACAGATCGGTCCGAAAGGACTGAAGCTTTCTTT.

The chain carries TRBV18 and TRBJ2-7; possibly TRBD1 for D (5 bases). Germline assignment: CDR1 KGHSH and CDR2 LQKENI. This CDR3 comprises 14 residues. Trimming removed 3 bases from V and 6 bases from J, with 15 bases in between. In DNA form, the CDR3 reads TGTGCCAGCTCACCCTCCTCAGGGATGGGCGAGCAGTACTTC. It is translated as CASSPSSGMGEQYF.

The chain carries TRBV7-2 and TRBJ2-1; 10 positions match TRBD1. From germline, CDR1 is SGHTA and CDR2 FQGNSA. V gave up 0 bases and J gave up 6 bases; unmatched junction bases: 5. CDR3 length: 16 residues. The CDR3 DNA reads TGTGCCAGCAGCTTAGCGGGACAGGGGAGCAGCAATGAGCAGTTCTTC. Its translation is CASSLAGQGSSNEQFF.

In its sample, this clone was seen a few times. Written as DNA, the CDR3 is TGTGCCAGCAGTTTATCGAGGGGACTAGCGGGGGGGACCCAAGAGACCCAGTACTTC. The encoded protein is CASSLSRGLAGGTQETQYF. The chain links TRBV27 to TRBJ2-5; 16 positions match TRBD2. Germline V gene sequence: CDR1 MNHEY, CDR2 SMNVEV (reference sequence). The CDR3 extends over 19 amino acids. The V and J ends lost 0 bases and 1 base, in that order; junction bases with no gene match: 5.

The chain carries TRBV6-1 and TRBJ1-2, with no clear D. The CDR3 spans 14 residues. V lost 2 bases to trimming and J lost 6 bases, with 13 bases between them. The V gene's germline CDR1 is MNHNS and CDR2 SASEGT. CDR3 sequence reads: CASSESFWQDGYTF. The CDR3 nucleotides are TGTGCCAGCAGTGAATCCTTTTGGCAGGATGGCTACACCTTC.

The chain links TRBV18 to TRBJ2-2; tentative D call: TRBD2 (5 bases). In germline, CDR1 is KGHSH, CDR2 LQKENI. Between the trimmed V and J ends, which lost 4 bases and 0 bases, there was a span of 12 bases. The CDR3 is 16 amino acids. In nucleotides, the CDR3 is TGTGCCAGCTCACTGTCCGACTATTCGAACACCGGGGAGCTGTTTTTT. Protein product: CASSLSDYSNTGELFF.

The CDR3, as DNA: TGCGCCAGCAGCTTGGCACGGGACAGGCGGTCCTACGAGCAGTACTTC. Its translation is CASSLARDRRSYEQYF. The chain couples TRBV5-1 to TRBJ2-7; 8 bases align to TRBD1. The J segment lost 1 base and the V segment lost 0 bases, leaving 6 bases of the junction unmatched. The CDR3 spans 16 residues. Germline CDR1 and CDR2: SGHRS and YFSETQ.

The genes are TRBV29-1 and TRBJ1-5; the D gene is possibly TRBD1 (6 bases). Germline V gives CDR1 SQVTM, CDR2 ANQGSEA. This CDR3 is 14 amino acids long. Trimming took 4 bases from V and 6 from J, leaving 16 bases between them. The CDR3 region is CSVGRSQGTQPQHF. For the CDR3, the DNA is TGCAGCGTTGGGCGAAGTCAGGGGACTCAGCCCCAGCATTTT.

The chain carries TRBV25-1 and TRBJ2-2, with D unresolved. Germline-derived CDR1 and CDR2 are MGHDK and SYGVNS. The CDR3 covers 14 residues. V was cut by 0 bases and J by 4 bases, with 6 bases left in between. The chain's CDR3 is CASSEYTGTGELFF. The CDR3 DNA follows: TGTGCCAGCAGTGAATACACGGGCACCGGGGAGCTGTTTTTT.

J is TRBJ2-5 and V is TRBV27; 7 bases line up with TRBD1. The ends lost 6 bases at V and 1 base at J; junction bases unmatched: 8. The germline CDR1 and CDR2 sequences are MNHEY and SMNVEV (reference sequence). This CDR3 contains 15 residues. CDR3 amino acids: CASSPGTASQETQYF. The CDR3 DNA follows: TGTGCCAGCAGCCCGGGGACAGCATCCCAAGAGACCCAGTACTTC.

The chain couples TRBV7-2 to TRBJ2-1; 10 nucleotides line up with TRBD1. J lost 4 bases, V lost 6 bases, and 9 bases had no gene match. Germline CDR1 SGHTA, CDR2 FQGNSA. This CDR3 comprises 16 residues. This CDR3 reads CASRPPRQGAYNEQFF. In nucleotides, the CDR3 is TGTGCCAGCAGACCACCAAGACAGGGGGCTTACAATGAGCAGTTCTTC.